These 10 T cell receptor beta chains came from one sample sequenced in a study of T-cell memory formation after mild COVID-19. TCRdb passed the 5' RACE reads through MiXCR, listing each CDR3 protein once. The sample comprises 350,000 or so distinct CDR3 sequences, around 20% of which are singletons, and 20% to 25% rests with the top ten. Sequenced: PBMCs or a T cell subset sorted from them (not recorded which). The receptor source for this set is a man in his late teens or twenties who had mild COVID-19 (a few samples of this study predate the infection). Cell type and time point are not known.

V and J are TRBV5-5 and TRBJ1-2, with 8 bases matching TRBD1. Germline lookup yields CDR1 SGHKS and CDR2 YYEKEE (reference sequence). The CDR3 length is 15 residues. Losses at the gene ends were 4 bases for V and 9 bases for J; bases not matched to a gene: 14. The CDR3 region has the DNA TGTGCCAGCAGCACGGGACAGGATCGGGCTCTTAGCTACACCTTC. Protein sequence: CASSTGQDRALSYTF. Looking up the rest from reference TRBV5-5 and TRBJ1-2 gives the full variable domain: DAGVTQSPTHLIKTRGQQVTLRCSPISGHKSVSWYQQVLGQGPQFIFQYYEKEERGRGNFPDRFSARQFPNYSSELNVNALLLGDSALYLCASSTGQDRALSYTFGSGTRLTVV.

The rearrangement links TRBV29-1 to TRBJ2-7; D perhaps matches TRBD1 (6 bases). Germline loops: CDR1 SQVTM, CDR2 ANQGSEA. The CDR3 spans 12 residues. Trimming left V 5 bases short and J 3 bases short, with 11 bases between. CDR3 residues: CSVLRQDYEQYF. DNA for the CDR3: TGCAGCGTTCTGCGACAGGACTACGAGCAGTACTTC.

This clonotype came up a few times. The V call is TRBV20-1, the J call TRBJ1-1; D might be TRBD1 (5 bases). The CDR3 consists of 12 residues. Trimming stripped 7 bases from V and 2 bases from J, with 11 bases between. Germline V lookup: CDR1 DFQATT, CDR2 SNEGSKA (reference sequence). The CDR3 sequence: CSGTTDNTEAFF. The CDR3 DNA is TGCAGTGGAACGACAGACAACACTGAAGCTTTCTTT.

This clonotype was picked up a small number of times. The chain uses TRBV12-3 or TRBV12-4 and TRBJ2-7; D gene ambiguous. This CDR3 is 13 amino acids long. Deletions cut 3 bases from V and 4 bases from J, with 10 bases between. CDR3 sequence: CASSFAATYEQYF. In DNA form, the CDR3 reads TGTGCCAGCAGTTTTGCAGCTACTTACGAGCAGTACTTC.

This clonotype was seen a handful of times. This chain joins TRBV29-1 and TRBJ2-3, with TRBD2 identical over 13 bases. Germline V gene data show CDR1 as SQVTM and CDR2 as ANQGSEA. Trimming cost V 5 bases and J 7 bases; bases outside gene matches: 6. The CDR3 is 14 residues long. CDR3 DNA sequence: TGCAGCGTTCTCGGACTAGCGGGGGTATATACGCAGTATTTT. As protein: CSVLGLAGVYTQYF.

This clonotype has a handful of counts. V is TRBV4-1 and J is TRBJ1-4; D is undetermined. With 1 base removed from V and 3 bases from J, the gap between germline ends came to 12 bases. The CDR3 sequence is 16 residues long. The germline V gene encodes CDR1 MGHRA and CDR2 YSYEKL. CDR3 in DNA: TGCGCCAGCAGCCAAGTTAGGAACAGTCCTAATGAAAAACTGTTTTTT. Translated, it gives CASSQVRNSPNEKLFF.

This clonotype was recorded many times. The chain is built from TRBV7-8 and TRBJ2-5; D is possibly TRBD2 (5 bases). V lost 7 bases to trimming and J lost 0 bases, with 9 bases between them. The CDR3 has 13 residues. Per the germline V gene, CDR1 is SGHVS and CDR2 is FQNEAQ. CDR3 coding DNA: TGTGCCAGCAACCCCGGGGACCAAGAGACCCAGTACTTC. This codes for CASNPGDQETQYF.

The chain carries TRBV6-6 and TRBJ1-5; D might be TRBD1 (6 bases). With 8 bases removed from V and 2 bases from J, the gap between germline ends came to 19 bases. Germline CDR1 MNHNY, CDR2 SVGAGI (reference sequence). This CDR3 is built from 16 residues. Here the CDR3 reads CASRDKTWERNQPQHF. The CDR3 bases are TGTGCCAGCCGGGACAAGACCTGGGAACGCAATCAGCCCCAGCATTTT.

This clonotype was seen only a few times. J is TRBJ2-7 and V is TRBV13; 14 bases are shared with TRBD2. This CDR3 has 19 amino acids. Unmatched junction bases numbered 12, after V lost 5 bases and J lost 0 bases. Germline V lookup: CDR1 PRHDT, CDR2 FYEKMQ (reference sequence). In nucleotides, the CDR3 is TGTGCCAGCAGCAAGAGGCCCCGACTAGCGGGGGGGACCTCCTACGAGCAGTACTTC. The encoded protein is CASSKRPRLAGGTSYEQYF.

The CDR3 DNA reads TGCGCCAGCAGCCCCCGGACAGGGGTGATGCAGCCCCAGCATTTT. It specifies CASSPRTGVMQPQHF. The chain couples TRBV4-3 to TRBJ1-5; 9 bases fit TRBD1. CDR1 LGHNA and CDR2 YSLEER come from the germline V gene. The trim removed 4 bases at V and 7 bases at J, leaving 8 bases unmatched. This CDR3 contains 15 residues.